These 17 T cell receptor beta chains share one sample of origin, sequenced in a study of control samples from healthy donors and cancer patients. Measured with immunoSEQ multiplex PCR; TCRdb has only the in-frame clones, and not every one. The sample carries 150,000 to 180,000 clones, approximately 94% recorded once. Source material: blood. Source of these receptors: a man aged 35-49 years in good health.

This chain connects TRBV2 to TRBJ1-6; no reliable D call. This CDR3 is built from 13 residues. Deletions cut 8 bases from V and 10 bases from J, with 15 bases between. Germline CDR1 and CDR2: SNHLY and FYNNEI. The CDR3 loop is CASQRLLGSPLHF. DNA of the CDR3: TGTGCCAGCCAGCGGCTTCTAGGGTCACCCCTCCACTTT.

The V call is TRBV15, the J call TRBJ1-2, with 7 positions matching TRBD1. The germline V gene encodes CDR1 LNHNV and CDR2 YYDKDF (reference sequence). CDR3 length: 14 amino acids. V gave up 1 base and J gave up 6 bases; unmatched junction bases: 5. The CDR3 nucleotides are TGTGCCACCAGCAGAGCCCCAGGGGGGGATGGCTACACCTTC. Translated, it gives CATSRAPGGDGYTF.

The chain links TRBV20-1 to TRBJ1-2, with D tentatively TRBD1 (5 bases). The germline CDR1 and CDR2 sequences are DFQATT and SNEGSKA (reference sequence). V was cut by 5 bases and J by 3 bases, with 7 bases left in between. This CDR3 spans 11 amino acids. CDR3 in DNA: TGCAGTGCTTTAGGGGACTATGGCTACACCTTC. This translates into CSALGDYGYTF.

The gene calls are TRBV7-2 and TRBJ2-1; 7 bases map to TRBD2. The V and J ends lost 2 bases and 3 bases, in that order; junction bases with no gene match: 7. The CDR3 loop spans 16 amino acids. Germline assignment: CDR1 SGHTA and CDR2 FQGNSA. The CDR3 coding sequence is TGTGCCAGCAGCTTAATGGGGGGGAGACGCTACAATGAGCAGTTCTTC. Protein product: CASSLMGGRRYNEQFF.

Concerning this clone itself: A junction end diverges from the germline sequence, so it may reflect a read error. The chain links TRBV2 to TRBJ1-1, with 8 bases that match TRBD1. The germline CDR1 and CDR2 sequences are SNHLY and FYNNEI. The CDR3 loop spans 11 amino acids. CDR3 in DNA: TGTGCCAGCAGTGAAGGGACAGGGCCGATATTT. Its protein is CASSEGTGPIF.

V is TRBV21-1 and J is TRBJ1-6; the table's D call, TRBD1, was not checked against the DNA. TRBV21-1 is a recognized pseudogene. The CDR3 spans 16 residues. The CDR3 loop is CASSKKKTGCNSPLHF. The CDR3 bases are TGTGCCAGCAGCAAAAAAAAGACAGGGTGTAATTCACCCCTCCACTTT.

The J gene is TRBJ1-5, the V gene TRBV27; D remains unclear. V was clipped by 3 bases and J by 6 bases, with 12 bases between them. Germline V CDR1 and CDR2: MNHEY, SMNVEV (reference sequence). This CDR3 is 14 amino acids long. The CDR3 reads CASSFGYEGQPQHF. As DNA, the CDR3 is TGTGCCAGCAGTTTTGGTTACGAGGGTCAGCCCCAGCATTTT.

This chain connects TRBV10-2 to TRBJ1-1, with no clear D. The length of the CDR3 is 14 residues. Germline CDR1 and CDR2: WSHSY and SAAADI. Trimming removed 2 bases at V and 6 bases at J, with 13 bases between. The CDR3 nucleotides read TGCGCCAGCAGTGAGGTAAGGTGGACCTCTGAAGCTTTCTTT. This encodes CASSEVRWTSEAFF.

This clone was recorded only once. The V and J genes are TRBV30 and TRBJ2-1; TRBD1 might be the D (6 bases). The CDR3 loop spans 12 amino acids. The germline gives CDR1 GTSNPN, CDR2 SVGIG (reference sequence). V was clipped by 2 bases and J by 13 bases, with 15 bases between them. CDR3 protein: CAWSSSLGGQFF. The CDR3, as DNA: TGTGCCTGGAGTTCCTCACTAGGGGGACAGTTCTTC.

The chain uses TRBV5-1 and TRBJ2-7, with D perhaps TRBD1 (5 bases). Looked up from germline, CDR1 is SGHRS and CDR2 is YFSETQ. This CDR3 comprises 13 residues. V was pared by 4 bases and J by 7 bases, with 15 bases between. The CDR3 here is CASSILQGREQYF. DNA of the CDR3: TGCGCCAGCAGCATCCTCCAGGGTCGGGAGCAGTACTTC.

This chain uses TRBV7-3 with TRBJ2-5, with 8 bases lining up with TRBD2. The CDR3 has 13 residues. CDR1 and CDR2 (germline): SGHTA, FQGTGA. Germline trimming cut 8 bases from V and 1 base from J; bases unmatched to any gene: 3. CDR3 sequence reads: CASSGGIQETQYF. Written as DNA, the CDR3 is TGTGCCAGCTCGGGGGGGATCCAAGAGACCCAGTACTTC.

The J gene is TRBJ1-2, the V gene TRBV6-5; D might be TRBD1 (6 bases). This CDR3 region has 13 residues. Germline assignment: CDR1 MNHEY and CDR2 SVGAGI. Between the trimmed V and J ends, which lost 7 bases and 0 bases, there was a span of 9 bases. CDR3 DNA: TGTGCCAGCACCGAGGGGGCTAACTATGGCTACACCTTC. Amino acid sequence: CASTEGANYGYTF.

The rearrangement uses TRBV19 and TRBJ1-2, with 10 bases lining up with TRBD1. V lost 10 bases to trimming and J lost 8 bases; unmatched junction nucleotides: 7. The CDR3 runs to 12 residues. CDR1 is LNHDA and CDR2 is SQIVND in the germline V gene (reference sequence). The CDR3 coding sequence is TGTGCCACCGGACAGGGGGAGGGAGGCTACACCTTC. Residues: CATGQGEGGYTF. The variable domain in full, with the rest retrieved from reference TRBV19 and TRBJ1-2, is DGGITQSPKYLFRKEGQNVTLSCEQNLNHDAMYWYRQDPGQGLRLIYYSQIVNDFQKGDIAEGYSVSREKKESFPLTVTSAQKNPTAFYLCATGQGEGGYTFGSGTRLTVV.

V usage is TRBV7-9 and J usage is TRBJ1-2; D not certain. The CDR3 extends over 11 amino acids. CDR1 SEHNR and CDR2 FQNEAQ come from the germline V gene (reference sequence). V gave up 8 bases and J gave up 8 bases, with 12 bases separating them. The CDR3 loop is CASQPIPGYTF. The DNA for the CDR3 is TGTGCCAGCCAACCTATCCCAGGCTACACCTTC.

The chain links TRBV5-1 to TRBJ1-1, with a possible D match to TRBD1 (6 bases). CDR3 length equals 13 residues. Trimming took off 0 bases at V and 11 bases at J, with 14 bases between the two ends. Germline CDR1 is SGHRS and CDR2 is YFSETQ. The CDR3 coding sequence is TGCGCCAGCAGCTTGGAAGGGGGACTGGGCGCTTTCTTT. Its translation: CASSLEGGLGAFF.

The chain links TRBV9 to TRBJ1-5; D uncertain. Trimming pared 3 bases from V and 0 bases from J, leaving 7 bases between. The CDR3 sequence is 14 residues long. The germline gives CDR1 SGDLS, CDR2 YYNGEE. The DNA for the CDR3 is TGTGCCAGCAGCGGGCCGGGTAGCAATCAGCCCCAGCATTTT. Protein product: CASSGPGSNQPQHF.

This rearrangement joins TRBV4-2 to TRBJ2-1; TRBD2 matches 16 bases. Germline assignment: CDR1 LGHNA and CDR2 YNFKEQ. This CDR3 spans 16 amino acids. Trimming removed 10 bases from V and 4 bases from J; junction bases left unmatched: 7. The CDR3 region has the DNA TGTGCCACCGGGACTAGCGGGGGGGAAATTTACAATGAGCAGTTCTTC. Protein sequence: CATGTSGGEIYNEQFF.